This T cell receptor beta chain was captured in a study of T cell repertoires in cytomegalovirus infection. TCRdb called the reads again in MiXCR, with one record for every CDR3 protein. The sample contains some 400,000 distinct CDR3 sequences, approximately 33% of which appear only once. The table lists this clonotype with a few counts. Its antigen is unknown. This CDR3 spans 15 amino acids. The V gene lost 2 bases and the J gene lost 4 bases, with 12 bases spanning the gap. Germline CDR1 and CDR2: SGHAT and FQNNGV. Study outcomes and limitations: CMV-specific TCR beta clonotypes restricted by HLA-C were the ones dominating the ex vivo response.

Sequences were obtained from PBMCs. The sequence derives from a human donor in good health (CMV status not recorded). Some clones in this sample may be carry-over from other donors' samples. The chain carries TRBV11-2 and TRBJ2-1; D uncertain. The CDR3 sequence is CASSLRPSLYNEQFF. DNA of the CDR3: TGTGCCAGCAGCTTACGCCCCTCCCTTTACAATGAGCAGTTCTTC.